The next 10 T cell receptor beta chains were all read from a single sample in a study of PD-L1 blockade in urothelial cancer. Produced via immunoSEQ multiplex PCR; TCRdb's table is partial and in-frame only. The repertoire holds some 75,000 clones, approximately 89% seen once, with 0.87% in the top ten. Time point meaning: peripheral blood 6 weeks after treatment start. The sample here was PBMCs, taken around atezolizumab (anti-PD-L1) treatment. Receptor source: a woman of 80 years or more with urothelial cancer.

The chain combines TRBV6-5 with TRBJ2-7, with D tentatively TRBD1 (5 bases). The CDR3 runs 14 residues. CDR1 and CDR2 from the germline V gene are MNHEY and SVGAGI. V was clipped by 2 bases and J by 6 bases, with 14 bases between them. In DNA, the CDR3 is TGTGCCAGCAGTTACCAGGGCGTCGCTTCCGAGCAGTACTTC. Translated, it gives CASSYQGVASEQYF.

The J gene is TRBJ1-2, the V gene TRBV6-1; the match to TRBD1 covers 10 bases. Germline V gives CDR1 MNHNS, CDR2 SASEGT. The CDR3 sequence is 15 residues long. Trimming at V came to 3 bases and at J to 2 bases, leaving 3 bases not matched to a gene. The CDR3 reads CASSETGGGNYGYTF. The CDR3 DNA sequence: TGTGCCAGCAGTGAGACAGGGGGCGGAAACTATGGCTACACCTTC.

The chain combines TRBV7-8 with TRBJ2-7; D might be TRBD1 (5 bases). The CDR3 covers 11 residues. Trimming removed 3 bases at V and 6 bases at J, with 6 bases between. Germline V gives CDR1 SGHVS, CDR2 FQNEAQ. The CDR3: CASSFQGEQYF. CDR3 nucleotide sequence: TGTGCCAGCAGCTTCCAGGGCGAGCAGTACTTC. Drawing the rest from reference TRBV7-8 and TRBJ2-7, the complete variable domain is GAGVSQSPRYKVAKRGQDVALRCDPISGHVSLFWYQQALGQGPEFLTYFQNEAQLDKSGLPSDRFFAERPEGSVSTLKIQRTQQEDSAVYLCASSFQGEQYFGPGTRLTVT.

A note on this clone: One end of the junction varies from germline; a read error may be responsible. The chain uses TRBV11-3 and TRBJ2-5, with D possibly matching TRBD1 (5 bases). Germline CDR1 SGHNT, CDR2 YENEEA. CDR3 size: 13 residues. CDR3: CASSGQGKDTQYF. The CDR3, as DNA: TGTGCCAGCAGCGGGCAGGGCAAAGATACCCAGTACTTC.

The chain has TRBV15 and TRBJ2-3; D not certain. Trimming removed 0 bases at V and 2 bases at J, with 15 bases between. CDR1 LNHNV and CDR2 YYDKDF come from the germline V gene (reference sequence). This CDR3 has 17 amino acids. Here the CDR3 DNA reads TGTGCCACCAGCAGAGATTTGCTGGGCCAAGCCACAGATACGCAGTATTTT. Amino acids: CATSRDLLGQATDTQYF.

V and J are TRBV25-1 and TRBJ2-7; 8 bases map to TRBD2. The CDR3 extends over 14 amino acids. Unmatched junction bases numbered 8, after V lost 4 bases and J lost 6 bases. CDR1 is MGHDK and CDR2 is SYGVNS in the germline V gene. Written as DNA, the CDR3 is TGTGCCAGCAGTGGAGCGGGAGTAACCGGCGAGCAGTACTTC. Its translation: CASSGAGVTGEQYF.

This chain joins TRBV7-9 and TRBJ1-5; TRBD1 agrees at 7 bases. Germline V CDR1 and CDR2: SEHNR, FQNEAQ (reference sequence). The J segment lost 8 bases and the V segment lost 1 base, leaving 8 bases of the junction unmatched. The CDR3 extends over 15 amino acids. In DNA, the CDR3 is TGTGCCAGCAGCTTAGGGGTAGGGGGCAGAGAGCCCCAGCATTTT. This codes for CASSLGVGGREPQHF.

V and J are TRBV5-1 and TRBJ2-5; 14 bases are a match to TRBD2. The CDR3 totals 17 residues. Per germline, CDR1 SGHRS and CDR2 YFSETQ. V lost 0 bases to trimming and J lost 2 bases; unmatched junction nucleotides: 3. The CDR3 region has the DNA TGCGCCAGCAGCTTGGGCGGGACTAGCGGGAGTCAAGAGACCCAGTACTTC. This encodes CASSLGGTSGSQETQYF.

The chain couples TRBV20-1 to TRBJ2-5; D uncertain. The CDR3 spans 10 residues. The V gene's germline CDR1 is DFQATT and CDR2 SNEGSKA (reference sequence). V lost 2 bases, J lost 5 bases, and 3 bases lay in between. CDR3 nucleotide sequence: TGCAGTGCTAGACGGGAGACCCAGTACTTC. Residues: CSARRETQYF.

The chain combines TRBV6-6 with TRBJ2-7, with 9 positions matching TRBD2. J gave up 3 bases and V 1 base, and 1 base lay outside the gene matches. Germline V lookup: CDR1 MNHNY, CDR2 SVGAGI (reference sequence). This CDR3 has 14 amino acids. The CDR3 loop is CASSYWREGYEQYF. The DNA for the CDR3 is TGTGCCAGCAGTTACTGGCGGGAGGGCTACGAGCAGTACTTC.